Listed below are T cell receptor beta chains from one sample, sequenced in a study of T cells after yellow fever vaccination. TCRdb passed the 5' RACE reads through MiXCR, listing each CDR3 protein once. This sample carries some 550,000 distinct CDR3 sequences, 15% to 20% of them seen once, and the ten largest clones take about 13%. This specimen was PBMCs, taken 15 days after the yellow fever booster vaccination. The receptors come from a man aged 30 to 45 who received the YFV17D yellow fever vaccine. Both conserved end residues are part of each CDR3. A D gene is named only where the DNA matches it firmly. Clone size is shown for a subset of rows, as once, few, many or a class of expanded clone.

few,TRBD1,TRBV20-1,TRBJ1-5,TGCAGTGCTTTTCCGGGACAGAGCAATCAGCCCCAGCATTTT,CSAFPGQSNQPQHF
-,-,TRBV19,TRBJ2-2,TGTGCCAGCCACAGGGACACCGGGGAGCTGTTTTTT,CASHRDTGELFF
few,-,TRBV20-1,TRBJ1-1,TGCAGTGCTAGAGATCCTGGGTATTATTTCACTGAAGCTTTCTTT,CSARDPGYYFTEAFF
many,-,TRBV12-3/TRBV12-4,TRBJ2-1,TGTGCCAGCAGTTTCCTGGTCTCCTACAATGAGCAGTTCTTC,CASSFLVSYNEQFF
-,-,TRBV25-1,TRBJ2-1,TGTGCCAGCAGTCTAGGGGGGTTTTTCGTCAATGAGCAGTTCTTC,CASSLGGFFVNEQFF
few,-,TRBV11-2,TRBJ1-1,TGTGCCAGCAGCTCTCAGGGGAGCACTGAAGCTTTCTTT,CASSSQGSTEAFF
few,TRBD2,TRBV5-1,TRBJ2-1,TGCGCCAGCAGCTCGGGGACTAGCGGGATCTTAATGTATGAGCAGTTCTTC,CASSSGTSGILMYEQFF
few,-,TRBV5-1,TRBJ1-1,TGCGCCAGCAGGTTTGACACTGAAGCTTTCTTT,CASRFDTEAFF
few,-,TRBV20-1,TRBJ2-6,TGCAGTGCACAAACAGGGTCTTTCTCTGGGGCCAACGTCCTGACTTTC,CSAQTGSFSGANVLTF
few,-,TRBV5-4,TRBJ2-4,TGTGCCAGCAGCTTGAGCCCCAAAAACATTCAGTACTTC,CASSLSPKNIQYF
few,-,TRBV6-5,TRBJ1-2,TGTGCCAGCAGTTACTCGAGGGGGACTAACTATGGCTACACCTTC,CASSYSRGTNYGYTF
-,-,TRBV6-1,TRBJ2-1,TGTGCCAGCAGGAGTGGGGTAACCTACAATGAGCAGTTCTTC,CASRSGVTYNEQFF
-,-,TRBV25-1,TRBJ2-7,TGTGCCAGCAGTGAACAGATGGACCTCGAGCAGTACTTC,CASSEQMDLEQYF
few,-,TRBV6-1,TRBJ2-5,TGTGCCAGCAACAGAGCAATGAGAGAGACCCAGTACTTC,CASNRAMRETQYF
-,-,TRBV5-1,TRBJ2-1,TGCGCCAGCAGCTGGGGCAGGAGCTCCTACAATGAGCAGTTCTTC,CASSWGRSSYNEQFF
few,-,TRBV20-1,TRBJ1-5,TGCAGTGCTAGAACCTTTGGGACTAGGCATCAGCCCCAGCATTTT,CSARTFGTRHQPQHF
-,TRBD2,TRBV20-1,TRBJ2-1,TGCAGTGCCTGGATAGCGGGTTACAATGAGCAGTTCTTC,CSAWIAGYNEQFF
few,-,TRBV15,TRBJ2-1,TGTGCCACCAGCAGAGAGCGGGAAGGTGAGCAGTTCTTC,CATSREREGEQFF
-,-,TRBV3-1,TRBJ2-3,TGTGCCAGCAGCCATAGACTAGTTATAGATACGCAGTATTTT,CASSHRLVIDTQYF
few,-,TRBV20-1,TRBJ2-3,TGCAGTGCTAGCGGCGGTTTCACAGATACGCAGTATTTT,CSASGGFTDTQYF
-,-,TRBV2,TRBJ1-2,TGTGCCAGCAGTGAAGTCAGGGCAAACTATGGCTACACCTTC,CASSEVRANYGYTF
-,-,TRBV20-1,TRBJ2-7,TGCAGTGCTACTGGAGTTTCGGACGAGCAGTACTTC,CSATGVSDEQYF
few,-,TRBV5-1,TRBJ2-5,TGCGCCAGCAGCTTGATTCATCCGGGTGTTGAGACCCAGTACTTC,CASSLIHPGVETQYF
-,-,TRBV12-3/TRBV12-4,TRBJ1-1,TGTGCCAGCAGTTTAGAAGGGGAAGGCACTGAAGCTTTCTTT,CASSLEGEGTEAFF
-,-,TRBV7-8,TRBJ1-6,TGTGCCAGCAGCCTACCTAGTAACAGGGCCAGCTCCTATAATTCACCCCTCCACTTT,CASSLPSNRASSYNSPLHF
few,TRBD2,TRBV5-1,TRBJ2-7,TGCGCCAGCAGCGATCGGGGACTAGCGGTATACGAGCAGTACTTC,CASSDRGLAVYEQYF
few,-,TRBV12-3/TRBV12-4,TRBJ2-7,TGTGCCAGCGGTCCCGTTCGGGGCTCCTACGAGCAGTACTTC,CASGPVRGSYEQYF
-,-,TRBV12-3/TRBV12-4,TRBJ2-1,TGTGCCAGCAGTTTGAATCCATTTGATGAGCAGTTCTTC,CASSLNPFDEQFF
-,TRBD2,TRBV4-2,TRBJ2-7,TGTGCCAGCAGCCGGGGACTAGCGGGAGGGTCGGGAGAGCAGTACTTC,CASSRGLAGGSGEQYF
-,TRBD1,TRBV7-2,TRBJ2-2,TGTGCCAGCAACCCCGGGACAGAGCACACCGGGGAGCTGTTTTTT,CASNPGTEHTGELFF
-,-,TRBV20-1,TRBJ2-1,TGCAGCATACCTCCTTCTGGCGGGAAACGCTACAATGAGCAGTTCTTC,CSIPPSGGKRYNEQFF
-,TRBD2,TRBV7-9,TRBJ2-1,TGTGCCAGCAGCCCTGGGCCAGCGGGAGTGCATGAGCAGTTCTTC,CASSPGPAGVHEQFF
-,-,TRBV9,TRBJ1-1,TGTGCCAGCAGCGTAGCCCCCAGAAACACTGAAGCTTTCTTT,CASSVAPRNTEAFF
-,TRBD2,TRBV20-1,TRBJ2-7,TGCAGTGCTAGACCTACTAGCGGGATAAGCGAGCAGTACTTC,CSARPTSGISEQYF
few,-,TRBV7-2,TRBJ2-1,TGTGCCAGCAGCTTAACAGGGCCCGGTGAGCAGTTCTTC,CASSLTGPGEQFF
few,-,TRBV29-1,TRBJ2-7,TGCAGCGCCGGGGACGGAGGTAACTACGAGCAGTACTTC,CSAGDGGNYEQYF
-,-,TRBV5-1,TRBJ2-5,TGCGCCAGCAGCTTCGCCGGGAGAGGAGAGACCCAGTACTTC,CASSFAGRGETQYF
-,-,TRBV20-1,TRBJ2-3,TGCAGTGCGGTAGGAGGGGGGAGCACAGATACGCAGTATTTT,CSAVGGGSTDTQYF
few,-,TRBV7-9,TRBJ2-7,TGTGCCAGCAGCTTATCAGGGAGTCCCTCCGAGCAGTACTTC,CASSLSGSPSEQYF
few,-,TRBV5-1,TRBJ2-2,TGCGCCAGCAGCTTCATCCGGGACAACACCGGGGAGCTGTTTTTT,CASSFIRDNTGELFF
-,-,TRBV10-3,TRBJ2-7,TGTGCCATCAGTGAGTCTCCGAGCTCCTACGAGCAGTACTTC,CAISESPSSYEQYF
few,TRBD1,TRBV5-1,TRBJ2-5,TGCGCCAGCAGGAGGGACAGGGAAAATGAGGGGCCCCAGTACTTC,CASRRDRENEGPQYF
-,-,TRBV20-1,TRBJ1-5,TGCAGTGCGAGCGGACCCCAGAGCAATCAGCCCCAGCATTTT,CSASGPQSNQPQHF
few,-,TRBV30,TRBJ2-3,TGTGCCTGGGGGGGGGCCTACGGGGATACGCAGTATTTT,CAWGGAYGDTQYF
few,-,TRBV27,TRBJ2-1,TGTGCCAGCAGTTGGACTCGTGGCTCCTACAATGAGCAGTTCTTC,CASSWTRGSYNEQFF
-,TRBD2,TRBV7-9,TRBJ2-5,TGTGCCAGCAAACGGGACCTGGCGGGAGCAGAGACCCAGTACTTC,CASKRDLAGAETQYF
few,TRBD2,TRBV19,TRBJ2-7,TGTGCCAGTAGTGTGATAGCGGGGGCCTACGAGCAGTACTTC,CASSVIAGAYEQYF
few,TRBD1,TRBV7-2,TRBJ2-1,TGTGCCAGCAGCCCTACCGGGACAGCATACAATGAGCAGTTCTTC,CASSPTGTAYNEQFF
few,TRBD1,TRBV19,TRBJ2-5,TGTGCCAGTAGTTCGGGACAGGCGCTCCAAGAGACCCAGTACTTC,CASSSGQALQETQYF
few,TRBD2,TRBV7-2,TRBJ2-3,TGTGCCAGCAGCTTGGGAGGGATACGGAATACGCAGTATTTT,CASSLGGIRNTQYF
-,TRBD2,TRBV7-2,TRBJ2-3,TGTGCCAGCAGCGAACTAGCGGGAGGGTTCACAGATACGCAGTATTTT,CASSELAGGFTDTQYF
-,TRBD2,TRBV5-8,TRBJ2-1,TGTGCCAGTCTTCTAGCGGGGTGGGGTGAGCAGTTCTTC,CASLLAGWGEQFF
-,TRBD2,TRBV14,TRBJ2-2,TGTGCCAGCAGTACGACTAGCGGGGCGATGAACACCGGGGAGCTGTTTTTT,CASSTTSGAMNTGELFF
few,-,TRBV5-1,TRBJ1-6,TGCGCCAGCAGCCCAAAGACGGGGTTGGGTTCACCCCTCCACTTT,CASSPKTGLGSPLHF
once,TRBD2,TRBV7-9,TRBJ2-3,TGTGCCAGCAGCGATAGCGGGGCCGCAGGTACGCAGTATTTT,CASSDSGAAGTQYF